This TCR beta chain was documented in a study of spatial heterogeneity in lung cancer. About the study: Matched bulk RNA-seq provided a T cell module score, and TCR transcript counts in tumor regions correlated strongly with it.

The study, taken as a whole, reports: Counts of expanded intratumoral alpha and beta TCRs tracked tumor mutation counts.

Judged by abundance, this clonotype is medium-sized (0.01 to 0.1%). Its antigen is undetermined. CDR3 length: 15 residues. V shed 4 bases and J shed 4 bases, with 14 bases lying between them. The germline V gene encodes CDR1 SEHNR and CDR2 FQNEAQ (reference sequence). The time point was: sample taken at primary tumor resection. Unsorted samples of tumor, nontumor lung or frozen PBMC had their whole RNA sequenced. TCRdb redid the calling of the 5' RACE reads with MiXCR, one entry per CDR3 protein. The sample has over 8,500 distinct CDR3 sequences, approximately 15% seen once. The source material was lung tumor tissue, sampled at surgery. The sequence came from a male donor with early-stage non-small cell lung cancer. V is TRBV7-9 and J is TRBJ2-1; no reliable D call. The CDR3 sequence is CASSSPGLGYNEQFF. The CDR3 DNA is TGTGCCAGCAGCTCGCCGGGCCTGGGGTACAATGAGCAGTTCTTC.